The 20 T cell receptor beta chains reported below all come from one sample, sequenced in a study of regulatory T cells in long-lasting Graves disease. As to time point: newly diagnosed GD, antithyroid drugs for less than 3 months. After RNA was extracted from PBMCs, the TCR library was made from it. Assembly of TCR beta libraries relied on iRepertoire HTBI primers together with Arm-PCR of CDR3 regions. TCRdb independently ran MiXCR on the multiplex PCR reads; one entry per CDR3 protein. This table has roughly 500,000 distinct CDR3 sequences, 13% to 15% appearing once. These data also formed part of another study, on T cells in Graves' hyperthyroidism and ophthalmopathy.

The source material was peripheral blood mononuclear cells (PBMCs), sampled at new diagnosis, from a patient treated with antithyroid drugs. The receptors were sampled from a woman aged 45-59 years with Graves disease.

This clonotype was counted many times. This chain joins TRBV28 and TRBJ2-3; D not certain. CDR3 length: 17 residues. CDR1 MDHEN and CDR2 SYDVKM come from the germline V gene. Deletions cut 6 bases from V and 0 bases from J, with 19 bases between. CDR3 nucleotides: TGTGCCAGCAGCCGAAGAACAAGTTTATCTAGCACAGATACGCAGTATTTT. This encodes CASSRRTSLSSTDTQYF.

The CDR3 spells CASSFATGTEQETQYF. The CDR3 DNA reads TGTGCCAGCAGTTTTGCGACCGGGACAGAGCAAGAGACCCAGTACTTC. The chain carries TRBV12-3 or TRBV12-4 and TRBJ2-5, with 7 bases aligning to TRBD1. The CDR3 extends over 16 amino acids. The V and J ends lost 3 bases and 2 bases, in that order; junction bases with no gene match: 9.

There are many counts of this clonotype. This rearrangement joins TRBV18 to TRBJ1-5; D unresolved. CDR3 length equals 15 residues. CDR1 and CDR2 from the germline V gene are KGHSH and LQKENI. Trimming shortened V by 2 bases and J by 4 bases, and 12 bases separated the two germline ends. CDR3 sequence reads: CASSPGPKNNQPQHF. The CDR3 bases are TGTGCCAGCTCACCAGGGCCCAAAAATAATCAGCCCCAGCATTTT.

This clonotype appeared many times. The chain joins TRBV24-1 to TRBJ2-3; D is possibly TRBD1 or TRBD2 (6 bases each). Between the trimmed V and J ends, which lost 7 bases and 2 bases, there was a span of 12 bases. CDR3 length: 14 amino acids. The germline CDR1 and CDR2 sequences are KGHDR and SFDVKD. The CDR3 region is CATSDRRATDTQYF. CDR3 DNA: TGTGCCACCAGCGACAGGAGGGCCACAGATACGCAGTATTTT.

This clonotype has at least ten counts. The chain uses TRBV11-3 and TRBJ1-1; no definite D call. The V gene's germline CDR1 is SGHNT and CDR2 YENEEA. This CDR3 is 13 amino acids long. Trimming took off 0 bases at V and 4 bases at J, with 6 bases between the two ends. Here the CDR3 DNA reads TGTGCCAGCAGCTTAGACGGCGGCACTGAAGCTTTCTTT. Translation: CASSLDGGTEAFF.

The chain couples TRBV5-1 to TRBJ2-1; TRBD2 agrees at 14 bases. Germline V gene sequence: CDR1 SGHRS, CDR2 YFSETQ. This CDR3 is 16 amino acids long. J was trimmed by 11 bases and V by 4 bases; bases with no gene match: 11. The chain's CDR3 is CASSLVPGLAGAQQFF. In DNA, the CDR3 is TGCGCCAGCAGCCTAGTCCCGGGACTAGCGGGAGCCCAGCAGTTCTTC.

This clonotype is a singleton in its sample. The chain uses TRBV28 and TRBJ1-2, with 8 positions matching TRBD1. CDR1 is MDHEN, CDR2 SYDVKM, per germline. The CDR3 consists of 16 residues. V was pared by 7 bases and J by 1 base, with 11 bases of the junction left unmatched. This CDR3 reads CASTVGKGQVNYGYTF. CDR3 bases: TGTGCCAGCACCGTGGGGAAGGGACAGGTTAACTATGGCTACACCTTC.

The chain employs TRBV28 and TRBJ2-1; no reliable D call. Trimming pared 6 bases from V and 3 bases from J, leaving 9 bases between. CDR1 MDHEN and CDR2 SYDVKM come from the germline V gene. This CDR3 is 13 amino acids long. The CDR3 sequence: CASSAQGYNEQFF. Written as DNA, the CDR3 is TGTGCCAGCAGCGCTCAAGGCTACAATGAGCAGTTCTTC.

This clonotype was observed a few times. It is likely a read error, because the conserved phenylalanine at the end of the CDR3 is missing. The V and J genes are TRBV13 and TRBJ1-1, with D possibly being TRBD1 (5 bases). The CDR3 spans 14 residues. V was shortened by 5 bases and J by 5 bases, with 15 bases between the two germline ends. Germline-derived CDR1 and CDR2 are PRHDT and FYEKMQ (reference sequence). The CDR3 coding sequence is TGTGCCAGCAGCATTTCAGGGCCAGGAACTGAAGCTTTCCTT. Residues: CASSISGPGTEAFL.

The V and J genes are TRBV25-1 and TRBJ1-2, with 10 bases aligning to TRBD1. Germline loops: CDR1 MGHDK, CDR2 SYGVNS. After removal of 3 bases from V and 8 bases from J, the junction contained 3 bases not matched to a gene. This CDR3 comprises 13 residues. The CDR3 DNA reads TGTGCCAGCAGTGAGGGACAGGGGTTAGGCTACACCTTC. Its translation is CASSEGQGLGYTF.

Ten or more counts support this clonotype. The gene calls are TRBV11-2 and TRBJ2-4; 8 bases are shared with TRBD2. This CDR3 contains 14 residues. Per the germline V gene, CDR1 is SGHAT and CDR2 is FQNNGV. The V and J ends lost 1 base and 5 bases, in that order; junction bases with no gene match: 1. Here the CDR3 reads CASSLVLAENIQYF. As DNA, the CDR3 is TGTGCCAGCAGCTTAGTACTAGCGGAAAACATTCAGTACTTC.

Turning to this clonotype: It may be a read error: a sequence one base away is much more abundant. V is TRBV30 and J is TRBJ2-2; 11 bases line up with TRBD2. Germline-derived CDR1 and CDR2 are GTSNPN and SVGIG (reference sequence). The CDR3 consists of 13 residues. V lost 3 bases to trimming and J lost 11 bases; unmatched junction nucleotides: 5. The CDR3 loop reads CAWRLAGDCELFF. In DNA, the CDR3 is TGTGCCTGGAGACTAGCGGGAGATTGCGAGCTGTTTTTT.

This clonotype was observed a few times. The CDR3 bases are TGCGCCAGCAGCCATTCAGGGGGAGGCAATCAGCCCCAGCATTTT. Protein sequence: CASSHSGGGNQPQHF. This sequence joins TRBV4-1 and TRBJ1-5; 7 bases line up with TRBD1. The CDR3 loop spans 15 amino acids. CDR1 and CDR2 (germline): MGHRA, YSYEKL. Trimming cost V 3 bases and J 2 bases; bases outside gene matches: 4.

This clonotype was counted ten times or more. The rearrangement links TRBV9 to TRBJ2-7; possibly TRBD2 for D (5 bases). The CDR3 is 15 amino acids. The germline V gene has CDR1 SGDLS and CDR2 YYNGEE. Trimming pared 4 bases from V and 0 bases from J, leaving 14 bases between. CDR3 amino acids: CASSPRDSSSYEQYF. The CDR3 DNA reads as TGTGCCAGCAGCCCCCGGGATAGCAGCTCCTACGAGCAGTACTTC.

The table lists this clonotype with a few counts. V usage is TRBV5-1 and J usage is TRBJ2-5; D is undetermined. Trimming left V 4 bases short and J 5 bases short, with 9 bases between. The CDR3 loop spans 12 amino acids. CDR1 SGHRS and CDR2 YFSETQ come from the germline V gene. The CDR3 sequence: CASSPVGETQYF. DNA for the CDR3: TGCGCCAGCAGCCCGGTTGGTGAGACCCAGTACTTC.

This clonotype was recorded at least ten times. The chain has TRBV28 and TRBJ2-2; D may be TRBD1 (5 bases). The ends were cut back, 1 base at V and 0 bases at J, with 9 bases in the middle. Per germline, CDR1 MDHEN and CDR2 SYDVKM. CDR3 length: 16 amino acids. The CDR3 region has the DNA TGTGCCAGCAGTTTATATCCAGGGACGAACACCGGGGAGCTGTTTTTT. Its translation: CASSLYPGTNTGELFF.

The genes are TRBV29-1 and TRBJ2-2; D is unresolved. Germline V gene lookup returns CDR1 SQVTM and CDR2 ANQGSEA. This CDR3 region has 12 residues. Trimming stripped 8 bases from V and 6 bases from J, with 13 bases between. The CDR3 region is CSTISGSGELFF. CDR3 coding DNA: TGCAGCACCATTTCCGGGTCCGGGGAGCTGTTTTTT.

The chain recombines TRBV5-6 with TRBJ1-4; no clear D. The germline V gene has CDR1 SGHDT and CDR2 YYEEEE. The germline V and J ends were trimmed by 0 bases and 5 bases, with 8 bases remaining between them. This CDR3 has 14 amino acids. The CDR3 nucleotides are TGTGCCAGCAGCTTGGAAAGTTACAATGAAAAACTGTTTTTT. Its protein is CASSLESYNEKLFF.

The count of this clonotype is one. A single base separates this from a much larger clone, so it may be a read error. The conserved final phenylalanine or tryptophan is absent from the CDR3, which likely points to a read error. This chain uses TRBV2 with TRBJ1-1; no clear D gene. From germline, CDR1 is SNHLY and CDR2 FYNNEI. The CDR3 totals 13 residues. Trimming left V 7 bases short and J 3 bases short, with 12 bases between. The CDR3 protein is CASTQGPDTEAFS. In DNA form, the CDR3 reads TGTGCCAGCACTCAAGGGCCCGACACTGAAGCTTTCTCT.

This clonotype occurred many times. The chain recombines TRBV4-1 with TRBJ2-1; 8 nucleotides align to TRBD2. The trim removed 4 bases at V and 4 bases at J, leaving 9 bases unmatched. The CDR3 is 16 amino acids. Germline V lookup: CDR1 MGHRA, CDR2 YSYEKL. The CDR3, as DNA: TGCGCCAGCAGCCGCCGACTAGCGAACGGGTACAATGAGCAGTTCTTC. Protein sequence: CASSRRLANGYNEQFF.